Shown below are 23 T cell receptor beta chains from a single sample sequenced in a study of blood T cell repertoires in COVID-19. Only in-frame clones appear in the TCRdb table, and some are missing; sequencing was by immunoSEQ multiplex PCR. The profile shows 320,000 or so clones, around nine tenths of them singletons. The specimen sequenced was PBMCs or T cells enriched from blood (not recorded which). These receptors originate from a man in his 60s who had recovered from COVID-19.

This clone was picked up one time. The chain carries TRBV7-2 and TRBJ2-3; D call uncertain. CDR3 length equals 14 residues. Looked up from germline, CDR1 is SGHTA and CDR2 is FQGNSA. With 2 bases removed from V and 2 bases from J, the gap between germline ends came to 8 bases. In DNA, the CDR3 is TGTGCCAGCAGCTTACCTAACCCCACAGATACGCAGTATTTT. Amino acids: CASSLPNPTDTQYF.

The genes are TRBV7-9 and TRBJ1-1; D may be TRBD1 (5 bases). From germline, CDR1 is SEHNR and CDR2 FQNEAQ (reference sequence). The germline V and J ends were trimmed by 3 bases and 0 bases, with 8 bases remaining between them. This CDR3 comprises 14 residues. The DNA for the CDR3 is TGTGCCAGCAGCTTTGGACACGTGAACACTGAAGCTTTCTTT. Translation: CASSFGHVNTEAFF. The full variable domain, its missing parts supplied by reference TRBV7-9 and TRBJ1-1, is DTGVSQNPRHKITKRGQNVTFRCDPISEHNRLYWYRQTLGQGPEFLTYFQNEAQLEKSRLLSDRFSAERPKGSFSTLEIQRTEQGDSAMYLCASSFGHVNTEAFFGQGTRLTVV.

As to this clone: The same CDR3 arises from other DNA sequences in this sample as well. The genes are TRBV24-1 and TRBJ2-5; TRBD1 is a possible D gene (6 bases). The CDR3 covers 15 residues. The germline V and J ends were trimmed by 3 bases and 2 bases, with 12 bases remaining between them. CDR1 is KGHDR and CDR2 is SFDVKD in the germline V gene. The CDR3 DNA sequence: TGTGCCACCAGTGATACGACAGGTTATCAAGAGACCCAGTACTTC. This translates into CATSDTTGYQETQYF.

This clone was recorded only once. The gene calls are TRBV6-5 and TRBJ2-3; 7 nucleotides agree with TRBD2. Germline V CDR1 and CDR2: MNHEY, SVGAGI. The V segment lost 2 bases and the J segment 2 bases; nucleotides outside the gene matches: 4. The CDR3 runs to 15 residues. CDR3 amino acids: CASSYGGGDTDTQYF. For the CDR3, the DNA is TGTGCCAGCAGTTACGGGGGGGGAGACACAGATACGCAGTATTTT.

The CDR3, as DNA: TGTGCCAGCAGTCCCGGGTGCAGGGGGAAGAGCGGCAAAAACATTCAGTACTTC. This translates into CASSPGCRGKSGKNIQYF. The V and J genes are TRBV28 and TRBJ2-4; 7 bases are shared with TRBD1. The CDR3 covers 18 residues. With 5 bases clipped from V and 3 bases from J, the junction kept 16 bases outside the gene matches. Germline V CDR1 and CDR2: MDHEN, SYDVKM. The variable domain in full, completed from reference TRBV28 and TRBJ2-4, reads DVKVTQSSRYLVKRTGEKVFLECVQDMDHENMFWYRQDPGLGLRLIYFSYDVKMKEKGDIPEGYSVSREKKERFSLILESASTNQTSMYLCASSPGCRGKSGKNIQYFGAGTRLSVL.

The J gene is TRBJ2-5, the V gene TRBV5-1; 8 positions agree with TRBD2. CDR1 is SGHRS and CDR2 is YFSETQ in the germline V gene. Trimming at V came to 0 bases and at J to 5 bases, leaving 9 bases not matched to a gene. The CDR3 runs to 16 residues. The CDR3 DNA follows: TGCGCCAGCAGCTTGGGATTAAGCGGGAGCGGCGAGACCCAGTACTTC. Amino acid sequence: CASSLGLSGSGETQYF.

The chain recombines TRBV28 with TRBJ2-7, with 12 positions matching TRBD2. With 2 bases clipped from V and 7 bases from J, the junction kept 9 bases outside the gene matches. The germline gives CDR1 MDHEN, CDR2 SYDVKM. The CDR3 runs 16 residues. The CDR3: CASSLVVTSGSSEQYF. The CDR3 DNA is TGTGCCAGCAGTTTAGTCGTGACTAGCGGGAGTAGTGAGCAGTACTTC.

J is TRBJ2-7 and V is TRBV12-3 or TRBV12-4, with TRBD1 matching over 7 bases. V lost 7 bases to trimming and J lost 7 bases; unmatched junction nucleotides: 10. The CDR3 runs to 13 residues. This CDR3 reads CASTLSQGWEQYF. CDR3 DNA sequence: TGTGCCAGCACCCTATCACAGGGGTGGGAGCAGTACTTC.

This clone was detected a few times. J is TRBJ1-4 and V is TRBV12-3 or TRBV12-4; D uncertain. With 2 bases removed from V and 10 bases from J, the gap between germline ends came to 11 bases. The CDR3 is 13 residues long. Here the CDR3 reads CASSLNLEGKLFF. Here the CDR3 DNA reads TGTGCCAGCAGTTTAAACCTTGAGGGAAAACTGTTTTTT.

V and J are TRBV9 and TRBJ2-7; 7 positions agree with TRBD2. Germline lookup yields CDR1 SGDLS and CDR2 YYNGEE. The V gene end was trimmed by 3 bases and the J gene end by 3 bases; junction bases not matched to a gene: 15. This CDR3 comprises 17 residues. The CDR3 loop reads CASSEIEEAGAYYEQYF. The CDR3 DNA reads as TGTGCCAGCAGCGAGATCGAAGAGGCGGGAGCCTACTACGAGCAGTACTTC.

This clone was observed a handful of times. CDR3 coding DNA: TGTGCCAGTAGTATCGTCTATCAGCCCCAGCATTTT. It yields the protein CASSIVYQPQHF. V gene TRBV19 combines with J gene TRBJ1-5, with D uncertain. The length of the CDR3 is 12 residues. The V end was cut by 3 bases, the J end by 5 bases, with 5 bases between. Germline lookup yields CDR1 LNHDA and CDR2 SQIVND (reference sequence).

The chain joins TRBV24-1 to TRBJ2-7, with D perhaps TRBD1 (6 bases). The CDR3 contains 15 residues. CDR1 and CDR2 from the germline V gene are KGHDR and SFDVKD. V was cut by 2 bases and J by 3 bases, with 13 bases left in between. This CDR3 reads CATSDSQGHLYEQYF. The CDR3 bases are TGTGCCACCAGTGATTCACAGGGACATCTCTACGAGCAGTACTTC.

This clone appeared a few times. The chain joins TRBV10-1 to TRBJ2-7; no definite D call. The V gene lost 2 bases and the J gene lost 4 bases, with 9 bases spanning the gap. CDR3 size: 13 residues. CDR1 and CDR2 from the germline V gene are WNHNN and SYGVQD (reference sequence). The CDR3 DNA sequence: TGCGCCAGCAGTGAGACAGCTACTTACGAGCAGTACTTC. As protein: CASSETATYEQYF.

This chain uses TRBV19 with TRBJ2-6; 7 bases agree with TRBD1. CDR1 and CDR2 (germline): LNHDA, SQIVND (reference sequence). This CDR3 contains 15 residues. V lost 11 bases, J lost 0 bases, and 7 bases stayed unmatched. CDR3 sequence reads: CAAQGQSSGANVLTF. The CDR3 nucleotides read TGTGCCGCACAGGGGCAGAGCTCTGGGGCCAACGTCCTGACTTTC.

As DNA, the CDR3 is TGTGCCAGCAGCAAAAGAGAGACGCTAGCGCGAACCTACGAGCAGTACTTC. It codes for CASSKRETLARTYEQYF. V usage is TRBV21-1 and J usage is TRBJ2-7; TRBD2, the table's D call, lacks a check against the DNA. TRBV21-1 is designated a pseudogene. This CDR3 region has 17 residues.

This clone was picked up a small number of times. This chain uses TRBV28 with TRBJ1-5, with 8 positions matching TRBD1. CDR1 MDHEN and CDR2 SYDVKM come from the germline V gene. The CDR3 is 14 residues long. Trimming at V came to 8 bases and at J to 7 bases, leaving 10 bases not matched to a gene. The CDR3 is CASGTGSGSQPQHF. The DNA for the CDR3 is TGTGCCAGCGGGACAGGATCAGGAAGCCAGCCCCAGCATTTT.

The chain combines TRBV7-9 with TRBJ1-5; D unclear. CDR1 is SEHNR and CDR2 is FQNEAQ in the germline V gene (reference sequence). V lost 4 bases and J 7 bases, leaving 17 bases between the germline ends. The CDR3 loop spans 15 amino acids. DNA for the CDR3: TGTGCCAGCAGCTCCGAAGCGGGGTCCAGGCAGCCCCAGCATTTT. This encodes CASSSEAGSRQPQHF.

In nucleotides, the CDR3 is TGCGCCAGCAGCTTGGGTCTAGCGGGAGACAATGAGCAGTTCTTC. Its translation: CASSLGLAGDNEQFF. This chain joins TRBV5-1 and TRBJ2-1, with 10 bases that match TRBD2. V gave up 0 bases and J gave up 5 bases; unmatched junction bases: 2. Germline CDR1 SGHRS, CDR2 YFSETQ. The CDR3 consists of 15 residues.

The chain joins TRBV27 to TRBJ2-5, with TRBD2 matching over 12 bases. J lost 2 bases, V lost 4 bases, and 2 bases had no gene match. The CDR3 loop spans 15 amino acids. Germline V lookup: CDR1 MNHEY, CDR2 SMNVEV (reference sequence). The CDR3 here is CASSWTSGTQETQYF. CDR3 bases: TGTGCCAGCAGTTGGACTAGCGGGACGCAAGAGACCCAGTACTTC.

V gene TRBV30 combines with J gene TRBJ1-3; no clear D. CDR3 length equals 13 residues. Germline values: CDR1 GTSNPN, CDR2 SVGIG (reference sequence). V was pared by 0 bases and J by 9 bases, with 12 bases between. CDR3 nucleotides: TGTGCCTGGAGTGTAATCGAACCAGGCACCATATATTTT. Its protein is CAWSVIEPGTIYF.

The chain has TRBV28 and TRBJ1-5; the D gene is possibly TRBD1 (5 bases). From germline, CDR1 is MDHEN and CDR2 SYDVKM. This CDR3 region has 17 residues. The V and J ends lost 3 bases and 1 base respectively, with 16 bases between them. This CDR3 is CASSLIGQGLSNQPQHF. CDR3 bases: TGTGCCAGCAGTTTGATAGGGCAGGGATTAAGCAATCAGCCCCAGCATTTT.

This rearrangement joins TRBV19 to TRBJ2-3; TRBD2 matches at 13 bases. CDR1 is LNHDA and CDR2 is SQIVND in the germline V gene (reference sequence). The CDR3 length is 20 residues. The trim removed 5 bases at V and 2 bases at J, leaving 16 bases unmatched. The CDR3 nucleotides are TGTGCCAGTAGTCCCGGACTAGCGGGAGTGTGGGGGCAGCACACAGATACGCAGTATTTT. Amino acids: CASSPGLAGVWGQHTDTQYF.

The V and J genes are TRBV5-6 and TRBJ2-1, with a weak D call TRBD1 (7 bases). With 4 bases removed from V and 7 bases from J, the gap between germline ends came to 12 bases. The CDR3 spans 13 residues. CDR1 is SGHDT, CDR2 YYEEEE, per germline. CDR3 nucleotide sequence: TGTGCCAGCAGCGAGACAGGGAGGAATGAGCAGTTCTTC. It encodes CASSETGRNEQFF.